Described below is a single T cell receptor beta chain sequence and its context. Its antigen is not known. The data were obtained in a study of shared clonotypes between healthy human individuals. Findings of the study overall: Sampling used blood alone; tissue repertoires probably differ.

Using 200 ng DNA, around 30,000 T cell genomes, the sorted-subset replicate PCRs were run. Per the authors' pipeline: Sequence data from immunoSEQ were junction-only and lacked quality scores; consequently, filtering differed. Produced via immunoSEQ multiplex PCR; TCRdb's table is partial and in-frame only. V, J and clone size reflect that table, while D and trimming were determined from the DNA. The table shows about 380,000 clones, with around 96% occurring only once. Those who donated, Caucasian adults without exception, all lived in Nashville, Tennessee. The CDR3 has 14 residues. The V segment lost 7 bases and the J segment 5 bases; nucleotides outside the gene matches: 6. Germline CDR1 MDHEN, CDR2 SYDVKM.

The clonotype was recovered from a young man in good health. Sequenced: memory CD8+ T cells sorted from blood. The subset is: CD45RO+ cells pooled with CCR7-negative TemRA cells. The chain is built from TRBV28 and TRBJ2-7; 12 positions agree with TRBD1. This chain's CDR3 is CASTMGDRGHEQYF. CDR3 sequence (DNA): TGTGCCAGCACCATGGGGGACAGGGGGCACGAGCAGTACTTC.